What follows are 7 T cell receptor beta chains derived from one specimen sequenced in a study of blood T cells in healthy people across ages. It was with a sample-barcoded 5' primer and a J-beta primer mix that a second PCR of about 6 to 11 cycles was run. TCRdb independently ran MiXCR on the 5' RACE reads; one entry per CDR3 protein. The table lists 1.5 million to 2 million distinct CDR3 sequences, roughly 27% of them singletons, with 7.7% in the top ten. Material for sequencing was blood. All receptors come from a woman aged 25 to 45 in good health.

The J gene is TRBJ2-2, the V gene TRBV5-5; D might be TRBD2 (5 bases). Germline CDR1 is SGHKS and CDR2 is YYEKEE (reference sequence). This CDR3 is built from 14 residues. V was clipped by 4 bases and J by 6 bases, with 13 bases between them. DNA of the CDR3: TGTGCCAGCAGCCCCTATGCGGGCCCCGGGGAGCTGTTTTTT. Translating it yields CASSPYAGPGELFF. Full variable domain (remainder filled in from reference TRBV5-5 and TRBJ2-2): DAGVTQSPTHLIKTRGQQVTLRCSPISGHKSVSWYQQVLGQGPQFIFQYYEKEERGRGNFPDRFSARQFPNYSSELNVNALLLGDSALYLCASSPYAGPGELFFGEGSRLTVL.

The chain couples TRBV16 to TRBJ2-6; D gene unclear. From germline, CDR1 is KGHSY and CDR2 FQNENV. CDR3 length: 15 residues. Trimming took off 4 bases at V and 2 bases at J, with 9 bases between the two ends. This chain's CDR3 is CASSPDRPGANVLTF. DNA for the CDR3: TGTGCCAGCAGCCCCGATAGGCCTGGGGCCAACGTCCTGACTTTC.

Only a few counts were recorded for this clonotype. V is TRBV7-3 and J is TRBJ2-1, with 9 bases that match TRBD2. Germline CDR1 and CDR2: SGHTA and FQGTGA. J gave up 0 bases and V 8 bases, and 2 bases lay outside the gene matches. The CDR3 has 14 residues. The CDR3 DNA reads TGTGCCAGCGCGGGGGGGGGCTCCTACAATGAGCAGTTCTTC. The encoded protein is CASAGGGSYNEQFF.

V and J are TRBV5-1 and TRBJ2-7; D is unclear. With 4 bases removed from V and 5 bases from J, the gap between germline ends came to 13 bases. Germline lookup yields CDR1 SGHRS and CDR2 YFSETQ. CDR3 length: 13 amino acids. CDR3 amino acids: CASSTTPMNEQYF. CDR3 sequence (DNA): TGCGCCAGCAGCACCACCCCCATGAACGAGCAGTACTTC.

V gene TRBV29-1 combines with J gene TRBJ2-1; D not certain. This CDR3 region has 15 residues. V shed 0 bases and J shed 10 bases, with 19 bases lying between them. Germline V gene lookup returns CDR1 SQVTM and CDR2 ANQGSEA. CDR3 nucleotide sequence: TGCAGCGTTGAAGATCGAAGTGGGCAATCCTACGAGCAGTTCTTC. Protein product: CSVEDRSGQSYEQFF.

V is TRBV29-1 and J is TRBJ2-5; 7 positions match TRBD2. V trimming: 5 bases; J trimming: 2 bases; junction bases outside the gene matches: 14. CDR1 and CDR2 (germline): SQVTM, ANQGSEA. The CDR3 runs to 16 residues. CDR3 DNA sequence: TGCAGCGTTTCAACGAACTGGGAGGGGATGCAAGAGACCCAGTACTTC. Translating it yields CSVSTNWEGMQETQYF.

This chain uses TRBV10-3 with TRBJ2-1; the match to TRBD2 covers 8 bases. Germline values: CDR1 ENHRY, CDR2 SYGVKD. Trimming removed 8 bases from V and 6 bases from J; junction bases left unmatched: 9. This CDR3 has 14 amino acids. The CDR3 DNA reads TGTGCCATCTCAACAAGCGGGGGAGTCAATGAGCAGTTCTTC. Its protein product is CAISTSGGVNEQFF.